This is a list of T cell receptor beta chains from one sample in a study of blood T cell repertoires in COVID-19. TCRdb's copy holds only in-frame clones and misses some; the assay was immunoSEQ multiplex PCR. The repertoire includes around 300,000 clones, 75% to 90% of them detected once, and over 4.5% sits in the top ten. The sequencing input was PBMCs or T cells enriched from blood (not recorded which). Source of these receptors: a man aged 30 to 45 who had recovered from COVID-19. The CDR3 runs from the conserved cysteine through the conserved F or W. Each record gives: clone size, V gene, D gene, CDR3 length, J gene, CDR3 protein, CDR3 DNA. A D gene is named only where the DNA matches it firmly. Some rows have no size entry. The others give once, few or many, or a class for an expanded clone.

>-|TRBV6-5|-|15|TRBJ1-1
CASSYSAGLNTEAFF
TGTGCCAGCAGTTACTCGGCAGGGTTGAACACTGAAGCTTTCTTT
>-|TRBV10-3|-|12|TRBJ1-2
CATGGQNYGYTF
TGTGCCACGGGGGGGCAGAACTATGGCTACACCTTC
>-|TRBV18|TRBD1|15|TRBJ1-6
CASSPLQGDNSALHF
TGTGCCAGCTCACCACTACAGGGGGATAATTCGGCCCTCCACTTT
>once|TRBV5-1|-|15|TRBJ1-6
CASSPPGVGNSPLHF
TGCGCCAGCAGCCCGCCGGGGGTGGGGAATTCACCCCTCCACTTT
>-|TRBV7-9|-|19|TRBJ1-6
CASSGIQGLGVLYNSPLHF
TGTGCCAGCAGCGGGATTCAGGGTCTTGGAGTGCTCTATAATTCACCCCTCCACTTT
>-|TRBV29-1|TRBD1|14|TRBJ2-7
CSVEPRDSPYEQYF
TGCAGCGTTGAACCCCGGGACAGCCCCTACGAGCAGTACTTC
>-|TRBV14|TRBD1|15|TRBJ2-1
CASSPRDRGMVEQFF
TGTGCCAGCAGCCCCCGGGACAGGGGCATGGTGGAGCAGTTCTTC
>-|TRBV3-1/TRBV3-2|TRBD2|17|TRBJ2-2
CASSQDPGGGAGGELFF
TGTGCCAGCAGCCAAGACCCGGGCGGGGGGGCCGGCGGGGAGCTGTTTTTT
>-|TRBV11-2|-|13|TRBJ2-7
CASSLRGIGEQYF
TGTGCCAGCAGCTTAAGAGGGATCGGCGAGCAGTACTTC
>-|TRBV30|TRBD1|13|TRBJ2-7
CAWSPGQGTGQYF
TGTGCCTGGAGTCCGGGACAGGGGACTGGGCAGTACTTC
>-|TRBV3-1/TRBV3-2|-|14|TRBJ1-1
CASSQAGRDTEAFF
TGTGCCAGCAGCCAAGCGGGGAGGGACACTGAAGCTTTCTTT
>-|TRBV19|-|14|TRBJ1-5
CASSIQGSGQPQHF
TGTGCCAGTAGTATACAGGGGTCGGGGCAGCCCCAGCATTTT
>-|TRBV27|TRBD2|17|TRBJ2-2
CASSLVSGGRNTGELFF
TGTGCCAGCAGTTTAGTTAGCGGGGGCCGTAACACCGGGGAGCTGTTTTTT
>-|TRBV5-4|-|15|TRBJ2-5
CASSLGGTTKETQYF
TGTGCCAGCAGCTTGGGGGGGACAACCAAAGAGACCCAGTACTTC
>-|TRBV12-3/TRBV12-4|-|10|TRBJ2-1
CASSNNEQFF
TGTGCCAGCAGCAACAATGAGCAGTTCTTC
>-|TRBV24-1|-|14|TRBJ2-5
CATSDTNTGETQYF
TGTGCCACCAGTGACACAAACACGGGTGAGACCCAGTACTTC
>-|TRBV27|TRBD2|15|TRBJ2-2
CASSLRGGADGELFF
TGTGCCAGCAGTTTACGCGGGGGGGCCGACGGGGAGCTGTTTTTT
>-|TRBV5-5|TRBD2|17|TRBJ2-3
CASSLVTSGEFTDTQYF
TGTGCCAGCAGCTTGGTGACTAGCGGGGAATTTACAGATACGCAGTATTTT
>-|TRBV18|TRBD1|14|TRBJ2-3
CASSPGQVPDTQYF
TGTGCCAGCTCACCAGGACAGGTTCCAGATACGCAGTATTTT
>-|TRBV11-2|TRBD1|14|TRBJ2-7
CASSAGQGSYEQYF
TGTGCCAGCAGCGCCGGACAGGGCTCCTACGAGCAGTACTTC
>-|TRBV18|TRBD1|15|TRBJ1-2
CASSPGQDANYGYTF
TGTGCCAGCTCACCCGGACAGGACGCGAACTATGGCTACACCTTC
>-|TRBV18|-|14|TRBJ2-3
CASSPPTITDTQYF
TGTGCCAGCTCACCACCAACTATCACAGATACGCAGTATTTT
>-|TRBV5-1|-|14|TRBJ1-4
CASSVEATNEKLFF
TGCGCCAGCAGCGTAGAGGCAACTAATGAAAAACTGTTTTTT
>-|TRBV5-1|-|17|TRBJ1-1
CASSLGPRQTLNTEAFF
TGCGCCAGCAGCTTGGGCCCCCGACAGACTTTGAACACTGAAGCTTTCTTT
>-|TRBV2|-|14|TRBJ1-6
CASSPGQYNSPLHF
TGTGCCAGCAGTCCAGGTCAATATAATTCACCCCTCCACTTT
>-|TRBV6-5|-|14|TRBJ1-1
CASSYQGLNTEAFF
TGTGCCAGCAGTTACCAGGGTTTGAACACTGAAGCTTTCTTT
>once|TRBV5-1|TRBD2|14|TRBJ2-1
CASSLAGVGNEQFF
TGCGCCAGCAGCTTAGCGGGGGTGGGCAATGAGCAGTTCTTC
>-|TRBV5-6|-|15|TRBJ2-2
CASTYRVVNTGELFF
TGTGCCAGCACCTACAGGGTGGTGAACACCGGGGAGCTGTTTTTT
>-|TRBV21-1|-|20|TRBJ2-1
CASSKIQGPISLEGYNEQFF
TGTGCCAGCAGCAAAATACAGGGCCCCATTTCATTAGAAGGATACAATGAGCAGTTCTTC
>-|TRBV5-6|-|15|TRBJ2-7
CASSYGQRPSYEQYF
TGTGCCAGCAGTTATGGACAGAGACCTTCCTACGAGCAGTACTTC
>-|TRBV28|-|15|TRBJ2-2
CASSFLSGGTGELFF
TGTGCCAGCAGTTTCTTATCCGGGGGCACCGGGGAGCTGTTTTTT
>-|TRBV6-4|-|15|TRBJ1-3
CASSDLRVSGNTIYF
TGTGCCAGCAGTGACCTCAGGGTCTCTGGAAACACCATATATTTT
>-|TRBV6-5|TRBD1|13|TRBJ1-2
CASSLSGGRGYTF
TGTGCCAGCAGTTTGTCAGGGGGCCGGGGCTACACCTTC
>-|TRBV7-9|TRBD1|15|TRBJ1-2
CASSFGTGYDYGYTF
TGTGCCAGCAGCTTCGGGACAGGTTATGACTATGGCTACACCTTC
>-|TRBV27|TRBD1|14|TRBJ1-6
CASMPGQHPSPLHF
TGTGCCAGCATGCCGGGACAGCACCCATCACCCCTCCACTTT
>-|TRBV7-3|-|14|TRBJ1-5
CASSLVGSNQPQHF
TGTGCCAGCAGCTTAGTTGGCAGCAATCAGCCCCAGCATTTT
>-|TRBV5-8|-|16|TRBJ2-5
CASSLVGDLVEETQYF
TGTGCCAGCAGCTTGGTGGGGGACTTGGTGGAAGAGACCCAGTACTTC
>-|TRBV27|-|14|TRBJ1-1
CASSHVGAVTEAFF
TGTGCCAGCAGTCACGTGGGGGCTGTGACTGAAGCTTTCTTT
>-|TRBV6-2/TRBV6-3|-|12|TRBJ2-7
CASSDDSYEQYF
TGTGCCAGCAGTGACGACAGTTACGAGCAGTACTTC
>few|TRBV5-1|TRBD1|15|TRBJ1-2
CASSSAGTGDYGYTF
TGCGCCAGCAGCTCAGCCGGGACAGGGGACTATGGCTACACCTTC
>-|TRBV15|TRBD2|15|TRBJ2-1
CATRPERGSYNEQFF
TGTGCCACCCGCCCAGAGCGGGGCTCCTACAATGAGCAGTTCTTC
>-|TRBV28|TRBD1|15|TRBJ2-7
CASRTGQGDSYEQYF
TGTGCCAGCAGAACTGGACAGGGGGATTCCTACGAGCAGTACTTC
>-|TRBV5-5|TRBD1|14|TRBJ2-3
CASSRQGAEDTQYF
TGTGCCAGCAGCCGACAGGGGGCGGAAGATACGCAGTATTTT
>-|TRBV12-3/TRBV12-4|-|13|TRBJ1-1
CASRWTADTEAFF
TGTGCCAGCAGATGGACAGCGGACACTGAAGCTTTCTTT
>-|TRBV19|TRBD1|16|TRBJ2-1
CASSKVGQGPYNEQFF
TGTGCCAGTAGTAAGGTGGGACAGGGCCCCTACAATGAGCAGTTCTTC
>-|TRBV24-1|TRBD2|17|TRBJ2-3
CATSDSRGGRLTDTQYF
TGTGCCACCAGTGACTCTCGCGGGGGGCGCCTCACAGATACGCAGTATTTT
>-|TRBV27|-|16|TRBJ1-6
CASSLEAYSYNSPLHF
TGTGCCAGCAGTTTAGAAGCCTACTCCTATAATTCACCCCTCCACTTT
>-|TRBV6-5|TRBD1|13|TRBJ2-7
CASEGQGGYEQYF
TGTGCCAGTGAGGGACAGGGGGGCTACGAGCAGTACTTC
>-|TRBV7-2|TRBD2|18|TRBJ2-5
CASSLRGTSGGKQETQYF
TGTGCCAGCAGCTTACGAGGGACTAGCGGGGGGAAGCAAGAGACCCAGTACTTC
>once|TRBV28|-|16|TRBJ1-2
CASWSRTTPMFVGYTF
TGTGCCAGCTGGTCCCGGACAACCCCGATGTTTGTGGGCTACACCTTC
>-|TRBV5-1|-|15|TRBJ1-2
CASSLQGEVGHGYTF
TGCGCCAGCAGCTTACAGGGTGAGGTCGGTCATGGCTACACCTTC
>few|TRBV28|-|15|TRBJ1-1
CASSPNTGWGTEAFF
TGTGCCAGCAGCCCAAATACAGGGTGGGGCACTGAAGCTTTCTTT